The text below deals with one TCR beta chain. The antigen is undetermined. Germline lookup yields CDR1 SGHTA and CDR2 FQGNSA. This CDR3 is built from 15 residues. V dropped 7 bases and J dropped 7; count of bases not matched to a gene: 12. The method was immunoSEQ multiplex PCR; TCRdb's version includes in-frame clones alone and lacks a portion of them. The table lists approximately 66,000 clones, roughly four fifths of them singletons, with around 3.4% in the top ten. This entry belongs to a study of OX40 agonist ivuxolimab in advanced cancers. Findings and limits, study-wide: Expanded clones tended on average to be more numerous among CD8+ T cells than CD4+. Antigen specificity was not determined for the expanded peripheral T cells.

The sequence derives from an adult with an advanced solid tumor such as melanoma, head and neck, liver or kidney cancer. V gene TRBV7-2 combines with J gene TRBJ1-5; 8 bases are a match to TRBD1. Sequenced here: CD4+ or CD8+ T cells sorted from blood, sampled in a trial of the OX40 agonist ivuxolimab. The DNA for the CDR3 is TGTGCCAGCACCGGACAGGGCAATGGGAGGCAGCCCCAGCATTTT. It translates to CASTGQGNGRQPQHF.